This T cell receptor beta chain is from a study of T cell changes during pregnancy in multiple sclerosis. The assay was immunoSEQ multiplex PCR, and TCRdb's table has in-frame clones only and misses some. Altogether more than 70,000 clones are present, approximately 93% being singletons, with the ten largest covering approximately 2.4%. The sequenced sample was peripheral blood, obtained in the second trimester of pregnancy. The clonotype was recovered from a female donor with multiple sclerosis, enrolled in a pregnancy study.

Written as DNA, the CDR3 is TGCGCCAGCAGCTTGGACAGGGGAAACACCGGGGAGCTGTTTTTT. Translation: CASSLDRGNTGELFF. The gene calls are TRBV5-1 and TRBJ2-2, with 7 bases that match TRBD1. V shed 0 bases and J 2 bases; nucleotides not matched to a gene: 1. This CDR3 region has 15 residues. Looked up from germline, CDR1 is SGHRS and CDR2 is YFSETQ.